Listed here are 16 T cell receptor beta chains from one sample, sequenced in a study of blood T cell repertoires in COVID-19. Assay used: immunoSEQ multiplex PCR; TCRdb lists only in-frame clones, some missing. The sample shows over 200,000 clones, around four fifths of them seen only once. The sample consisted of peripheral blood. These receptors all stem from an older woman with active or convalescent COVID-19.

The rearrangement uses TRBV7-8 and TRBJ2-2, with a possible D match to TRBD2 (7 bases). The germline V and J ends were trimmed by 7 bases and 5 bases, with 23 bases remaining between them. The CDR3 length is 17 residues. Germline V gene lookup returns CDR1 SGHVS and CDR2 FQNEAQ. The CDR3 nucleotides read TGTGCCAGCATCTCCGCAGGGGAGGGTGCGGCAACCGGGGAGCTGTTTTTT. Protein product: CASISAGEGAATGELFF.

CDR3 DNA sequence: TGTGCCAGTAGTCCCCGTGGGGCAGCGAACACCGGGGAGCTGTTTTTT. Translated: CASSPRGAANTGELFF. The chain uses TRBV19 and TRBJ2-2, with a weak D call TRBD1 (5 bases). Germline loops: CDR1 LNHDA, CDR2 SQIVND (reference sequence). Between the trimmed V and J ends, which lost 5 bases and 0 bases, there was a span of 13 bases. CDR3 length: 16 residues. Drawing the rest from reference TRBV19 and TRBJ2-2, the complete variable domain is DGGITQSPKYLFRKEGQNVTLSCEQNLNHDAMYWYRQDPGQGLRLIYYSQIVNDFQKGDIAEGYSVSREKKESFPLTVTSAQKNPTAFYLCASSPRGAANTGELFFGEGSRLTVL.

This chain connects TRBV5-1 to TRBJ2-2; 8 bases align to TRBD2. Looked up from germline, CDR1 is SGHRS and CDR2 is YFSETQ. Losses at the gene ends were 1 base for V and 2 bases for J; bases not matched to a gene: 4. CDR3 size: 16 residues. The CDR3 bases are TGCGCCAGCAGCTTGTACGGGGGGGCTAACACCGGGGAGCTGTTTTTT. Translation: CASSLYGGANTGELFF. Full variable domain (outside the CDR3, taken from reference TRBV5-1 and TRBJ2-2): KAGVTQTPRYLIKTRGQQVTLSCSPISGHRSVSWYQQTPGQGLQFLFEYFSETQRNKGNFPGRFSGRQFSNSRSEMNVSTLELGDSALYLCASSLYGGANTGELFFGEGSRLTVL.

This chain links TRBV12-5 with TRBJ1-1; D is perhaps TRBD1 (5 bases). Germline V gene data show CDR1 as LGHNT and CDR2 as FRNRAP. Trimming pared 1 base from V and 5 bases from J, leaving 11 bases between. CDR3 length equals 14 residues. The CDR3 loop is CASGLGTLGTEAFF. CDR3 sequence (DNA): TGTGCTAGTGGTTTGGGGACATTGGGAACTGAAGCTTTCTTT.

The chain has TRBV6-6 and TRBJ1-5; TRBD1 matches 7 bases. CDR3 length equals 14 residues. The V segment lost 5 bases and the J segment 6 bases; nucleotides outside the gene matches: 7. Per the germline V gene, CDR1 is MNHNY and CDR2 is SVGAGI (reference sequence). This CDR3 is CASSPTGDSQPQHF. DNA of the CDR3: TGTGCCAGCAGTCCCACAGGGGACAGTCAGCCCCAGCATTTT.

This chain links TRBV5-1 with TRBJ1-1; TRBD1 agrees at 7 bases. The CDR3 has 14 amino acids. The V gene end was trimmed by 7 bases and the J gene end by 0 bases; junction bases not matched to a gene: 6. CDR1 and CDR2 from the germline V gene are SGHRS and YFSETQ. The CDR3 protein is CASVKDRMNTEAFF. In DNA, the CDR3 is TGCGCCAGCGTTAAGGACAGGATGAACACTGAAGCTTTCTTT.

The rearrangement uses TRBV9 and TRBJ2-3; D is possibly TRBD2 (7 bases). From germline, CDR1 is SGDLS and CDR2 YYNGEE. The CDR3 runs 15 residues. V lost 7 bases, J lost 1 base, and 16 bases lay in between. The CDR3 sequence: CASHLGGGRTDTQYF. CDR3 DNA sequence: TGTGCCAGCCACCTAGGGGGGGGGCGCACAGATACGCAGTATTTT.

The CDR3 is CASSPGEREVFTQYF. Here the CDR3 DNA reads TGTGCCAGCTCACCCGGAGAGCGGGAGGTGTTTACGCAGTATTTT. The rearrangement links TRBV18 to TRBJ2-3; TRBD2 matches 9 bases. V trimming: 3 bases; J trimming: 8 bases; junction bases outside the gene matches: 9. Germline V lookup: CDR1 KGHSH, CDR2 LQKENI. The CDR3 is 15 residues long.

A few counts support this clone. The CDR3 DNA is TGTGCCAGCAGCCTGTCGGTAGGGGCCTACGAGCAGTACTTC. Translation gives CASSLSVGAYEQYF. This sequence joins TRBV7-2 and TRBJ2-7; a possible D gene is TRBD1 (5 bases). This CDR3 has 14 residues. Germline V gene sequence: CDR1 SGHTA, CDR2 FQGNSA. Trimming shortened V by 5 bases and J by 2 bases, and 13 bases separated the two germline ends.

The V gene is TRBV5-6, the J gene TRBJ1-3; a possible D gene is TRBD1 (5 bases). This CDR3 is built from 14 residues. The germline CDR1 and CDR2 sequences are SGHDT and YYEEEE. V lost 2 bases and J lost 4, with 10 bases in between. DNA for the CDR3: TGTGCCAGCAGCTTACGGGGGACGGGAAACACCATATATTTT. Amino acids: CASSLRGTGNTIYF.

The V and J genes are TRBV7-2 and TRBJ2-3; weak D call: TRBD2 (7 bases). The CDR3 is 15 residues long. Per germline, CDR1 SGHTA and CDR2 FQGNSA. Trimming left V 5 bases short and J 6 bases short, with 18 bases between. CDR3 sequence: CASSLRGRGVDTQYF. The CDR3 bases are TGTGCCAGCAGCCTACGAGGGAGGGGGGTTGATACGCAGTATTTT.

CDR3 protein: CASSVAGSGTYNEQFF. The DNA of the CDR3 is TGTGCCAGCAGTGTCGCGGGCTCGGGGACCTACAATGAGCAGTTCTTC. The rearrangement joins TRBV28 to TRBJ2-1; perhaps TRBD2 as D (5 bases). The V end was cut by 5 bases, the J end by 2 bases, with 16 bases between. Germline CDR1 and CDR2: MDHEN and SYDVKM. This CDR3 has 16 amino acids.

This chain connects TRBV3-1 (or the pseudogene TRBV3-2) to TRBJ2-7, with a possible D match to TRBD2 (5 bases). CDR1 LGHDT and CDR2 YNNKEL come from the germline V gene (reference sequence). This CDR3 is 15 amino acids long. V was cut by 4 bases and J by 3 bases, with 16 bases left in between. The CDR3 DNA sequence: TGTGCCAGCAGCCCCCGGGATCCTTTTAACTACGAGCAGTACTTC. The encoded protein is CASSPRDPFNYEQYF.

The chain recombines TRBV14 with TRBJ1-1; 8 bases are a match to TRBD1. The length of the CDR3 is 17 residues. With V trimmed by 1 base and J by 0 bases, 7 bases remained unmatched. Germline values: CDR1 SGHDN, CDR2 FVKESK. Here the CDR3 reads CASSQVGQGAVNTEAFF. The CDR3 DNA reads TGTGCCAGCAGCCAAGTAGGGCAGGGGGCTGTGAACACTGAAGCTTTCTTT.

This clone was counted a few times. The chain links TRBV4-1 to TRBJ1-2; 8 bases line up with TRBD1. Germline trimming cut 0 bases from V and 5 bases from J; bases unmatched to any gene: 14. This CDR3 has 18 amino acids. CDR1 MGHRA and CDR2 YSYEKL come from the germline V gene. As DNA, the CDR3 is TGCGCCAGCAGCCAAGAGAGGGGCACAGGGGGAGTGTATTATGGCTACACCTTC. Translated: CASSQERGTGGVYYGYTF.

Notes on this clone: Germline and junction disagree at one end, which may indicate a read error. The J gene is TRBJ1-2, the V gene TRBV3-1 (or the pseudogene TRBV3-2), with TRBD1 as a possible D gene (6 bases). CDR1 is LGHDT, CDR2 YNNKEL, per germline (reference sequence). The CDR3 spans 13 residues. In DNA, the CDR3 is TGTGCCGGCAGAAACAGGGCGACGAATGGCTACACCTTC. It translates to CAGRNRATNGYTF.